This TCR beta chain was sequenced during a study of cytomegalovirus exposure and HLA in healthy donors. The study's findings and limits: In terms of immune exposure information, only CMV serostatus was available.

Comments on this clone: What it binds is unknown.

The CDR3 has 18 amino acids. V lost 6 bases and J lost 4, with 22 bases in between. The germline V gene has CDR1 KGHSH and CDR2 LQKENI. The PCR had 60 Vbeta and 13 Jbeta primers. Measured with immunoSEQ multiplex PCR; TCRdb has only the in-frame clones, and not every one. The table shows 70,000 to 95,000 clones, with over 75% occurring only once. The chain links TRBV18 to TRBJ2-6; a weak D match, TRBD1 (6 bases). The TCR was taken from a man aged 50 to 60 in good health and CMV-seronegative. Specimen: PBMCs. The CDR3 spells CASSYTGMRFPGANVLTF. The CDR3, as DNA: TGTGCCAGCTCGTATACAGGGATGAGGTTTCCGGGGGCCAACGTCCTGACTTTC.